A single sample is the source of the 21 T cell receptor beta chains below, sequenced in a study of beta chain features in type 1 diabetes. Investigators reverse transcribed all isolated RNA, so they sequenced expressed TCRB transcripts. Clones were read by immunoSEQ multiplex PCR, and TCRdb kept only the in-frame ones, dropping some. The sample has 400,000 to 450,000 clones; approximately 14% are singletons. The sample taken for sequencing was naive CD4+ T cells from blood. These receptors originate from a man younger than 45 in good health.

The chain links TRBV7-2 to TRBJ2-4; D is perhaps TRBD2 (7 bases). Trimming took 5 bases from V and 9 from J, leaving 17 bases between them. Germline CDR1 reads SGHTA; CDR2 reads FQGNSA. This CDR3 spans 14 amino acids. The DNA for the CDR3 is TGTGCCAGCAGCCAGCCGGGGGGCATGGGCATTCAGTACTTC. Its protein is CASSQPGGMGIQYF.

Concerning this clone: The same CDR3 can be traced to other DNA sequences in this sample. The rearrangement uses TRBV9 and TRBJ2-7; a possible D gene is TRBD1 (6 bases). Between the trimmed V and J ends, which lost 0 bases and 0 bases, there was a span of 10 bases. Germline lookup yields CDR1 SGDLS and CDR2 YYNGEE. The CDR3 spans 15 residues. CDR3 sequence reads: CASSVATGSSYEQYF. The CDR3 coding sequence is TGTGCCAGCAGCGTAGCGACAGGTTCCTCCTACGAGCAGTACTTC.

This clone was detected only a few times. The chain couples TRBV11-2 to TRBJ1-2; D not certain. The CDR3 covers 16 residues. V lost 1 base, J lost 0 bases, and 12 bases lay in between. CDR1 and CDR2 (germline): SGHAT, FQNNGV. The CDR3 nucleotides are TGTGCCAGCAGCTTAGGCGGCACCAGGTCTAACTATGGCTACACCTTC. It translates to CASSLGGTRSNYGYTF.

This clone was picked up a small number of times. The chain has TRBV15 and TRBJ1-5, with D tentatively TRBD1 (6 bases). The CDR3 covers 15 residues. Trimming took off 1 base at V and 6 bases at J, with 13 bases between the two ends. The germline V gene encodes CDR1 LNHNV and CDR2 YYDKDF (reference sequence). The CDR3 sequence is CATSRVQGLSQPQHF. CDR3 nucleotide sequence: TGTGCCACCAGCAGAGTGCAGGGGTTAAGTCAGCCCCAGCATTTT.

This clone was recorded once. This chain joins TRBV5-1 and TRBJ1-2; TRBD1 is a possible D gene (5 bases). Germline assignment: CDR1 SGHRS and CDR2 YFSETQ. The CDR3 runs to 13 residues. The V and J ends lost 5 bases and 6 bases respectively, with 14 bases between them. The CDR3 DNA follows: TGCGCCAGCAGGCCGACAGTGGAGCATGGCTACACCTTC. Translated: CASRPTVEHGYTF.

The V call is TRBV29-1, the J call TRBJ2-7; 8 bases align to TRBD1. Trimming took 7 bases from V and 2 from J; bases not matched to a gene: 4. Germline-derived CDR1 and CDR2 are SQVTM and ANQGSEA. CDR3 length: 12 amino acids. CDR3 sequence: CSGNRGTYEQYF. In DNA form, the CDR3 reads TGCAGCGGCAACAGGGGGACCTACGAGCAGTACTTC.

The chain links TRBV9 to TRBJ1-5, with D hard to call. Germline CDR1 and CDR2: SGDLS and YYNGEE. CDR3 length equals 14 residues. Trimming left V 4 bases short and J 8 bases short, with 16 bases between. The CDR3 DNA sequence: TGTGCCAGCAGCCCCAGCTGGGGTGGAGAGCCCCAGCATTTT. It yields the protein CASSPSWGGEPQHF.

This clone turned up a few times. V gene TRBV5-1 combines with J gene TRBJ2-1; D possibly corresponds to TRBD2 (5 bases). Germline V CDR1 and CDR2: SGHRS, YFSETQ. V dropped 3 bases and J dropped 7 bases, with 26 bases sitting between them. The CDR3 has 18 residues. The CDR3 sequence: CASSSLGVAGTTGNEQFF. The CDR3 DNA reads TGCGCCAGCAGCTCGTTGGGTGTGGCAGGCACCACGGGGAATGAGCAGTTCTTC.

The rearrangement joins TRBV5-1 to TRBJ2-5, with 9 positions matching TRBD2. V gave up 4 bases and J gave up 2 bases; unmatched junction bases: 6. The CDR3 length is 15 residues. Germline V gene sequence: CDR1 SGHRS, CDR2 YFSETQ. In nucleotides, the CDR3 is TGCGCCAGCAGCCACCTAGCGGGGCGGCAAGAGACCCAGTACTTC. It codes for CASSHLAGRQETQYF. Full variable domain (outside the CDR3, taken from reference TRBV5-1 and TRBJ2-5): KAGVTQTPRYLIKTRGQQVTLSCSPISGHRSVSWYQQTPGQGLQFLFEYFSETQRNKGNFPGRFSGRQFSNSRSEMNVSTLELGDSALYLCASSHLAGRQETQYFGPGTRLLVL.

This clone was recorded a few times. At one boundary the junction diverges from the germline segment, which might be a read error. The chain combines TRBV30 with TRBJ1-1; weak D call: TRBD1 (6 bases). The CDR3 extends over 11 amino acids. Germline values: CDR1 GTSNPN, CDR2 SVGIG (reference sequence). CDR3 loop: CAWGLRDTLIF. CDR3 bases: TGTGCCTGGGGGCTCCGGGACACGCTAATCTTT.

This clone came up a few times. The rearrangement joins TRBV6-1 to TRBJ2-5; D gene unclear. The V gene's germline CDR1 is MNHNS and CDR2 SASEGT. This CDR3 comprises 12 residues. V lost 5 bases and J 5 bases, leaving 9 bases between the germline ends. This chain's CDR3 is CASSRWSETQYF. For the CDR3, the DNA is TGTGCCAGCAGTCGGTGGTCCGAGACCCAGTACTTC.

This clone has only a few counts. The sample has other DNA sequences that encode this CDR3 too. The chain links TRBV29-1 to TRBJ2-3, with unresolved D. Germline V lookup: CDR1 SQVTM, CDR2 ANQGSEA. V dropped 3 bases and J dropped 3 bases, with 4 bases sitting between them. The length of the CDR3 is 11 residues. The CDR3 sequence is CSVDRTDTQYF. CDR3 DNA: TGCAGCGTTGATCGGACAGATACGCAGTATTTT.

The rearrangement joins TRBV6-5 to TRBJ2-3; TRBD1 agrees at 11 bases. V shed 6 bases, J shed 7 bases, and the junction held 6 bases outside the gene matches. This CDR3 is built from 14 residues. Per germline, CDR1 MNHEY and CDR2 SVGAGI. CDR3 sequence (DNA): TGTGCCAGCAGGGCGGACAGGGGGCACTATACGCAGTATTTT. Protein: CASRADRGHYTQYF.

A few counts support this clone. The CDR3 nucleotides are TGTGCCAGCAGTTCCCCGACAGGGTCAGGTGAAAAACTGTTTTTT. Its protein is CASSSPTGSGEKLFF. The V call is TRBV27, the J call TRBJ1-4; 7 bases map to TRBD1. Trimming cost V 4 bases and J 7 bases; bases outside gene matches: 9. Looked up from germline, CDR1 is MNHEY and CDR2 is SMNVEV (reference sequence). The CDR3 runs to 15 residues.

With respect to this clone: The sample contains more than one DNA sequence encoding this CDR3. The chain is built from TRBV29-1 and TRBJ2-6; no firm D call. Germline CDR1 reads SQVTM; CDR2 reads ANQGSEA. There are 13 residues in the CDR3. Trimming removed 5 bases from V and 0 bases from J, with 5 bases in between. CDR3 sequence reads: CSVRDSGANVLTF. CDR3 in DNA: TGCAGCGTTAGGGACTCTGGGGCCAACGTCCTGACTTTC.

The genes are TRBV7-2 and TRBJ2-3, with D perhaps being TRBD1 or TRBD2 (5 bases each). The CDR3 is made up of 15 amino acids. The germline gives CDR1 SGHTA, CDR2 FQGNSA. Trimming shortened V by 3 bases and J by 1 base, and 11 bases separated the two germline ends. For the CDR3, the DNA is TGTGCCAGCAGCTTTGGGGGTCTAGGCACAGATACGCAGTATTTT. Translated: CASSFGGLGTDTQYF.

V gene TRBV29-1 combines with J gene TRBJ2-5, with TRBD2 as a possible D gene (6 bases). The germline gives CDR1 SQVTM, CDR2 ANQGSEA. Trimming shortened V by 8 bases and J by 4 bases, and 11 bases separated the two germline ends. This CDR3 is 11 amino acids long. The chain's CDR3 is CSTGGRETQYF. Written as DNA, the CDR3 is TGCAGCACTGGAGGGAGAGAGACCCAGTACTTC.

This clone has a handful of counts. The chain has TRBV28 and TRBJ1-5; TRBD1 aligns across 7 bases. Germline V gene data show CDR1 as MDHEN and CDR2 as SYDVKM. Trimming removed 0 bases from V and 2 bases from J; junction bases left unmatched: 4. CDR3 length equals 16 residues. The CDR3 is CASSLWTGMGNQPQHF. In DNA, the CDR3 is TGTGCCAGCAGTTTATGGACAGGGATGGGCAATCAGCCCCAGCATTTT.

The CDR3 region is CASSTRLAGGRETQYF. Here the CDR3 DNA reads TGTGCCAGCAGCACCCGACTAGCGGGGGGGCGGGAGACCCAGTACTTC. The chain carries TRBV4-2 and TRBJ2-5; 14 bases align to TRBD2. Per the germline V gene, CDR1 is LGHNA and CDR2 is YNFKEQ. This CDR3 has 16 amino acids. The junction had 7 bases not matched to a gene; V was cut back by 5 bases and J by 5 bases.

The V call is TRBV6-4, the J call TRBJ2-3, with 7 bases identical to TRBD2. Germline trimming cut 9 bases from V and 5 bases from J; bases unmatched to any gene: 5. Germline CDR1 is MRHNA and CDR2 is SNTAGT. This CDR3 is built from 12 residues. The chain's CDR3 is CARTSDEDTQYF. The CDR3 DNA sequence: TGTGCCAGAACTAGCGATGAAGATACGCAGTATTTT.

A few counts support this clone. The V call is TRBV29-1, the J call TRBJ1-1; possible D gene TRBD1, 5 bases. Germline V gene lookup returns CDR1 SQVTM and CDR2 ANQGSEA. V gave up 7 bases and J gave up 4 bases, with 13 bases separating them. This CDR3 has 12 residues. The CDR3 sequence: CSAREYTTEAFF. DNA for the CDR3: TGCAGCGCCAGGGAATATACCACTGAAGCTTTCTTT. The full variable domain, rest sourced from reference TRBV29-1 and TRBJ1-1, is SAVISQKPSRDICQRGTSLTIQCQVDSQVTMMFWYRQQPGQSLTLIATANQGSEATYESGFVIDKFPISRPNLTFSTLTVSNMSPEDSSIYLCSAREYTTEAFFGQGTRLTVV.